This T cell receptor (beta chain) was sequenced during a study of CD8 T cells in ankylosing spondylitis. In making TCR beta libraries, quantitative 5'-RACE with molecular barcodes was used. TCRdb independently ran MiXCR on the 5' RACE reads; one entry per CDR3 protein. The table shows about 400,000 distinct CDR3 sequences, with around 20% occurring only once. The CDR3 runs to 13 residues. V lost 2 bases and J lost 2, with 7 bases in between. Germline CDR1 and CDR2: SNHLY and FYNNEI. This clonotype was detected a few times. Its antigen remains unidentified. The study, taken as a whole, reports: Earlier work had already found some motif variants in reactive arthritis synovial fluid and blood. One TCR beta motif, made up of seven to nine highly homologous variants, appeared characteristic of ankylosing spondylitis blood. Clones linked to the disease showed a CD8+ phenotype. They occurred at relatively low frequencies in peripheral blood.

This rearrangement joins TRBV2 to TRBJ2-7; no firm D call. The material sequenced was blood, either unsorted or a sorted T cell fraction (not recorded which). This TCR came from a male donor with ankylosing spondylitis or in good health (not recorded which). CDR3 sequence: CASSERQAYEQYF. DNA of the CDR3: TGTGCCAGCAGTGAACGCCAGGCCTACGAGCAGTACTTC.